This TCR beta chain originates from a study of cytomegalovirus exposure and HLA in healthy donors. The CDR3 runs to 16 residues. Trimming at V came to 8 bases and at J to 6 bases, leaving 13 bases not matched to a gene. Germline assignment: CDR1 WSHSY and CDR2 SAAADI. PCR primers comprised 60 Vbeta and 13 Jbeta primers. Clones were sequenced by immunoSEQ multiplex PCR, and TCRdb holds only the in-frame ones, with some missing. The table includes 110,000 to 150,000 clones, more than 75% detected once. Sequenced: PBMCs. The receptor comes from a male donor in good health and CMV-seronegative. The chain recombines TRBV10-2 with TRBJ2-1; TRBD2 matches at 10 bases. The DNA of the CDR3 is TGCGCCAGCGGCCCTACTAGCGGGGTCGTCTCCAATGAGCAGTTCTTC. This gives the protein CASGPTSGVVSNEQFF.